The sequence of this T cell receptor beta chain was determined in a study of blood T cells in healthy people across ages. It was with a sample-barcoded 5' primer and a J-beta primer mix that a second PCR of roughly 7 to 12 cycles was run. TCRdb ran MiXCR on the 5' RACE reads and lists one entry per CDR3 protein. The data contain hundreds of thousands of distinct CDR3 sequences, roughly 24% of them seen just once; the ten biggest clones take up over 2.5%. For this clonotype: The germline gene is not matched at one end of the junction; a read error may be the cause.

The same sample was also used in a study of T cells of mothers and their children. According to that study: No persistent microchimeric T cell clones were detected.

The TCR originated in a boy aged 10-17 years in good health. The specimen was blood.

In DNA, the CDR3 is TGTGCTAGCAGCTCTCTCTACTACGAGCAGTACTTC. This codes for CASSSLYYEQYF. The gene calls are TRBV7-6 and TRBJ2-7, with D hard to call. Germline V gene sequence: CDR1 SGHVS, CDR2 FNYEAQ. The CDR3 sequence is 12 residues long.